This T cell receptor (beta chain) was profiled in a study of blood T cell repertoires in COVID-19. The overall study: Whether acute or convalescent, the COVID-19 samples came from the United States, Italy and Spain. Sources were T cells, B-cell-depleted T cells, or PBMCs; the material itself was cDNA or gDNA.

Assignments of participants to cohorts depended upon their own reported clinical history. The study counted Cohort 3 donors as recovered given two negative PCRs, clearance, or symptom resolution. This CDR3 contains 15 residues. The junction had 4 bases not matched to a gene; V was cut back by 1 base and J by 5 bases. Germline CDR1 and CDR2: LNHDA and SQIVND (reference sequence). Sequenced by immunoSEQ multiplex PCR; TCRdb stores in-frame clones only, minus some. The sample comprises hundreds of thousands of clones, around 89% of which are singletons, and about 9.3% rests with the top ten. The rearrangement links TRBV19 to TRBJ1-5; 8 nucleotides align to TRBD1. The sample comprised PBMCs or T cells enriched from blood (not recorded which). The sequence was obtained from a man in his forties who had recovered from COVID-19. CDR3 amino acids: CASSIGPGGYQPQHF. CDR3 bases: TGTGCCAGTAGTATAGGACCAGGGGGCTATCAGCCCCAGCATTTT.